This T cell receptor (beta chain) was found in a study of synovial regulatory T cells in juvenile arthritis. Sequencing used immunoSEQ multiplex PCR; TCRdb keeps in-frame clones, though not all of them. The specimen's table records some 10,000 clones. Note on this clone: What it recognizes is unknown.

Study-wide results and caveats: Across patients, iaTreg TCR repertoires were mostly private, partly shared with synovial Teff and blood CPL. Inflammation-associated Treg cells in blood had less TCR diversity than the remaining blood Treg cells. Synovial Tregs shared more CDR3 sequences with iaTregs than other blood Tregs.

The germline V gene has CDR1 GTSNPN and CDR2 SVGIG (reference sequence). The CDR3 has 14 amino acids. DNA for this receptor is not on file. The sequenced sample consisted of Treg cells from blood. Noted subset: remaining (HLA-DR-negative) circulating blood Treg cells. This rearrangement joins TRBV30 to TRBJ2-1; TCRdb designates TRBD2, a call that cannot be tested without DNA. The sequence was collected from a donor under 30 with juvenile idiopathic arthritis. Here the CDR3 reads CAWASGDPYNEQFF.